This T cell receptor beta chain was found in a study of monozygotic twins with inflammatory bowel disease. Study conclusions and caveats: A single strong IBD-associated signal or clonotype was not supported by the findings. Patient-to-patient differences in immunosuppressive treatment may have added variability to the repertoires.

This CDR3 has 15 residues. Germline CDR1 and CDR2: SGHVS and FQNEAQ. As to this clonotype: Antigen unknown.

TCRdb reprocessed the 5' RACE reads and keeps a single row for each CDR3 protein, giving no DNA. This sample carries some 400,000 distinct CDR3 sequences, with about 2.2% going to the ten biggest clones. Sample: blood. The rearrangement uses TRBV7-8 and TRBJ2-1. The sequence came from a human donor with ulcerative colitis or Crohn's disease, or a healthy co-twin of an affected twin (not recorded which). The CDR3 protein is CASSGTEISYNEQFF.